One sample yielded the 25 T cell receptor beta chains listed below, sequenced in a study of control samples from healthy donors and cancer patients. TCRdb's copy holds only in-frame clones and misses some; the assay was immunoSEQ multiplex PCR. The repertoire holds roughly 84,000 clones, with roughly nine tenths as singletons. Sequencing was carried out using blood. The source of these receptors is a man between 50 and 59 years old in good health.

This chain joins TRBV19 and TRBJ1-1; D is ambiguous. This CDR3 is 14 amino acids long. V shed 6 bases and J shed 1 base, with 12 bases lying between them. Germline V lookup: CDR1 LNHDA, CDR2 SQIVND (reference sequence). CDR3 nucleotide sequence: TGTGCCAGTAGCGAATTCCGGGCGAACACTGAAGCTTTCTTT. It is translated as CASSEFRANTEAFF.

The table lists this clone with a count of one. The chain uses TRBV6-5 and TRBJ1-5; D possibly corresponds to TRBD1 (6 bases). The V end was cut by 5 bases, the J end by 1 base, with 12 bases between. CDR1 is MNHEY, CDR2 SVGAGI, per germline. The CDR3 has 15 amino acids. The CDR3 bases are TGTGCCAGCAGTAAACGACAGGCGAGCAATCAGCCCCAGCATTTT. Its protein is CASSKRQASNQPQHF.

The genes are TRBV6-6 and TRBJ1-1, with D possibly TRBD1 on 6 matching bases. This CDR3 region has 12 residues. CDR1 and CDR2 from the germline V gene are MNHNY and SVGAGI (reference sequence). Trimming stripped 7 bases from V and 2 bases from J, with 8 bases between. CDR3 amino acids: CASMTGNTEAFF. CDR3 nucleotides: TGTGCCAGCATGACAGGAAACACTGAAGCTTTCTTT.

The V and J genes are TRBV9 and TRBJ2-7; 10 bases are shared with TRBD2. Germline V lookup: CDR1 SGDLS, CDR2 YYNGEE. CDR3 size: 15 residues. Trimming removed 4 bases from V and 1 base from J; junction bases left unmatched: 5. The CDR3 region has the DNA TGTGCCAGCAGCCCTGGGACTAGCGATTCCTACGAGCAGTACTTC. It codes for CASSPGTSDSYEQYF.

This chain connects TRBV7-8 to TRBJ1-2, with D unclear. Trimming removed 2 bases from V and 4 bases from J, with 8 bases in between. Germline V gives CDR1 SGHVS, CDR2 FQNEAQ. CDR3 length: 13 amino acids. The CDR3 loop is CASSLLSSYGYTF. CDR3 DNA sequence: TGTGCCAGCAGCTTATTATCTTCCTATGGCTACACCTTC.

The rearrangement uses TRBV11-2 and TRBJ2-7; D is unclear. The CDR3 has 13 residues. Trimming cost V 5 bases and J 2 bases, with 10 bases left between them. CDR1 and CDR2 from the germline V gene are SGHAT and FQNNGV. The CDR3 is CASSIGETYEQYF. For the CDR3, the DNA is TGTGCCAGCAGCATAGGAGAGACCTACGAGCAGTACTTC.

The rearrangement joins TRBV3-1 (or the pseudogene TRBV3-2) to TRBJ2-2, with TRBD2 as a possible D gene (6 bases). Germline V lookup: CDR1 LGHDT, CDR2 YNNKEL (reference sequence). This CDR3 is built from 15 residues. V lost 2 bases, J lost 6 bases, and 13 bases lay in between. The CDR3 bases are TGTGCCAGCAGCCAAAGGAGGGAAAGAGCCGGGGAGCTGTTTTTT. Protein sequence: CASSQRRERAGELFF.

V is TRBV29-1 and J is TRBJ1-1, with a tentative D call TRBD1 (6 bases). The V and J ends lost 6 bases and 4 bases respectively, with 21 bases between them. The CDR3 is made up of 15 amino acids. The germline V gene has CDR1 SQVTM and CDR2 ANQGSEA. Written as DNA, the CDR3 is TGCAGCGTGCGCAAGCCCACAGGGTCGGGCACTGAAGCTTTCTTT. It translates to CSVRKPTGSGTEAFF. Using reference TRBV29-1 and TRBJ1-1 for the parts outside the CDR3, the full variable domain is SAVISQKPSRDICQRGTSLTIQCQVDSQVTMMFWYRQQPGQSLTLIATANQGSEATYESGFVIDKFPISRPNLTFSTLTVSNMSPEDSSIYLCSVRKPTGSGTEAFFGQGTRLTVV.

This clone showed up just once. The genes are TRBV12-3 or TRBV12-4 and TRBJ1-4; no firm D call. This CDR3 region has 13 residues. V was cut by 1 base and J by 8 bases, with 8 bases left in between. CDR3 protein: CASSLGIREKLFF. The DNA for the CDR3 is TGTGCCAGCAGTTTAGGGATCCGGGAAAAACTGTTTTTT.

The chain links TRBV27 to TRBJ1-5; D is undetermined. The V end was cut by 3 bases, the J end by 4 bases, with 10 bases between. The CDR3 is 14 residues long. Germline loops: CDR1 MNHEY, CDR2 SMNVEV (reference sequence). CDR3: CASSFEAKNQPQHF. The CDR3 DNA follows: TGTGCCAGCAGTTTTGAGGCCAAGAATCAGCCCCAGCATTTT.

This rearrangement joins TRBV18 to TRBJ2-1, with D possibly matching TRBD2 (5 bases). V was clipped by 3 bases and J by 0 bases, with 9 bases between them. Germline loops: CDR1 KGHSH, CDR2 LQKENI. This CDR3 is 15 amino acids long. CDR3 amino acids: CASSPTSGSYNEQFF. The CDR3 DNA reads as TGTGCCAGCTCACCCACTAGTGGCTCCTACAATGAGCAGTTCTTC.

The chain joins TRBV5-1 to TRBJ1-1; D not certain. The CDR3 sequence is 15 residues long. The germline CDR1 and CDR2 sequences are SGHRS and YFSETQ. V was clipped by 4 bases and J by 0 bases, with 13 bases between them. Written as DNA, the CDR3 is TGCGCCAGCAGCCTGGACGAACAGTTGAACACTGAAGCTTTCTTT. Its translation is CASSLDEQLNTEAFF.

Here the CDR3 DNA reads TGTGCCAGCAGCTTTTTCGGGACTAGCGGGGCTTTGCAGTATTTT. It encodes CASSFFGTSGALQYF. The gene calls are TRBV13 and TRBJ2-3; the match to TRBD2 covers 13 bases. Losses at the gene ends were 3 bases for V and 11 bases for J; bases not matched to a gene: 8. This CDR3 has 15 amino acids. The germline gives CDR1 PRHDT, CDR2 FYEKMQ (reference sequence).

The genes are TRBV5-1 and TRBJ1-1, with D possibly TRBD1 on 5 matching bases. V was pared by 1 base and J by 5 bases, with 12 bases between. The CDR3 loop spans 14 amino acids. Per the germline V gene, CDR1 is SGHRS and CDR2 is YFSETQ. CDR3 coding DNA: TGCGCCAGCAGCTTGATTTCTCAGGGAACTGAAGCTTTCTTT. Encoded protein: CASSLISQGTEAFF.

This clone was counted a single time. The rearrangement joins TRBV5-6 to TRBJ1-1, with no clear D. Germline V CDR1 and CDR2: SGHDT, YYEEEE. V was clipped by 1 base and J by 4 bases, with 5 bases between them. The CDR3 sequence is 12 residues long. The CDR3 nucleotides read TGTGCCAGCAGCTTGTTCGGCACTGAAGCTTTCTTT. Its protein product is CASSLFGTEAFF.

The chain recombines TRBV6-5 with TRBJ2-2; possible D gene TRBD1, 5 bases. The CDR3 length is 12 residues. Looked up from germline, CDR1 is MNHEY and CDR2 is SVGAGI. V was shortened by 6 bases and J by 5 bases, with 7 bases between the two germline ends. The CDR3 protein is CASSPGTGELFF. CDR3 DNA sequence: TGTGCCAGCAGCCCAGGGACCGGGGAGCTGTTTTTT.

V is TRBV29-1 and J is TRBJ1-4; D unclear. Trimming took off 4 bases at V and 0 bases at J, with 9 bases between the two ends. Per the germline V gene, CDR1 is SQVTM and CDR2 is ANQGSEA. The CDR3 is 14 amino acids. CDR3 sequence (DNA): TGCAGCGTTGTGGCCGCAGCAACTAATGAAAAACTGTTTTTT. As protein: CSVVAAATNEKLFF.

In DNA, the CDR3 is TGTGCCAGCAGCTTGGGGGTAGGGGGCGAGCAGTACTTC. Amino acids: CASSLGVGGEQYF. The chain is built from TRBV5-6 and TRBJ2-7, with D tentatively TRBD1 (6 bases). V gave up 0 bases and J gave up 6 bases, with 10 bases separating them. The CDR3 extends over 13 amino acids. Germline CDR1 reads SGHDT; CDR2 reads YYEEEE.

The chain combines TRBV3-1 (or the pseudogene TRBV3-2) with TRBJ1-1, with D possibly being TRBD1 (5 bases). The CDR3 extends over 17 amino acids. V gave up 1 base and J gave up 5 bases, with 20 bases separating them. The V gene's germline CDR1 is LGHDT and CDR2 YNNKEL (reference sequence). The CDR3 loop is CASSQAFSGGSGTEAFF. CDR3 sequence (DNA): TGTGCCAGCAGCCAAGCTTTCTCCGGGGGAAGCGGGACTGAAGCTTTCTTT.

The chain employs TRBV6-5 and TRBJ1-1; maybe TRBD1 (5 bases). Germline assignment: CDR1 MNHEY and CDR2 SVGAGI. The CDR3 covers 15 residues. Between the trimmed V and J ends, which lost 6 bases and 1 base, there was a span of 15 bases. Here the CDR3 DNA reads TGTGCCAGCAGCGCTTCGGGGGTGAGGAACACTGAAGCTTTCTTT. Its translation is CASSASGVRNTEAFF.

V usage is TRBV28 and J usage is TRBJ2-4; the D is unclear. The germline V gene encodes CDR1 MDHEN and CDR2 SYDVKM. Trimming shortened V by 8 bases and J by 0 bases, and 14 bases separated the two germline ends. The CDR3 spans 15 residues. CDR3 sequence reads: CASGPGVLAKNIQYF. The CDR3 nucleotides are TGTGCCAGCGGCCCTGGGGTCCTAGCCAAAAACATTCAGTACTTC.

The chain links TRBV30 to TRBJ1-1; no definite D call. The CDR3 is 11 amino acids. From germline, CDR1 is GTSNPN and CDR2 SVGIG (reference sequence). Trimming stripped 4 bases from V and 3 bases from J, with 6 bases between. The CDR3 coding sequence is TGTGCCTGGAAACCTGACACTGAAGCTTTCTTT. This sequence encodes CAWKPDTEAFF.

The chain couples TRBV7-9 to TRBJ2-3, with 9 bases matching TRBD1. The germline CDR1 and CDR2 sequences are SEHNR and FQNEAQ (reference sequence). The CDR3 runs 17 residues. With 2 bases clipped from V and 1 base from J, the junction kept 7 bases outside the gene matches. The chain's CDR3 is CASSLPGQGEGTDTQYF. The CDR3 coding sequence is TGTGCCAGCAGCTTACCGGGACAGGGAGAAGGCACAGATACGCAGTATTTT.

This clone was found a few times. The chain carries TRBV5-1 and TRBJ1-2; TRBD1 agrees at 8 bases. The length of the CDR3 is 15 residues. V lost 4 bases, J lost 6 bases, and 11 bases stayed unmatched. Germline-derived CDR1 and CDR2 are SGHRS and YFSETQ. The CDR3 DNA sequence: TGCGCCAGCAGCATCGGACAGGGACTCCTCAATGGCTACACCTTC. Protein: CASSIGQGLLNGYTF.

The CDR3 spells CASSLEVGYTF. The CDR3 nucleotides read TGTGCCAGCAGCTTGGAAGTTGGCTACACCTTC. The chain recombines TRBV5-6 with TRBJ1-2; D is unresolved. Germline CDR1 SGHDT, CDR2 YYEEEE. The CDR3 runs 11 residues. The ends were cut back, 0 bases at V and 7 bases at J, with 4 bases in the middle. Using reference TRBV5-6 and TRBJ1-2 for the parts outside the CDR3, the full variable domain is DAGVTQSPTHLIKTRGQQVTLRCSPKSGHDTVSWYQQALGQGPQFIFQYYEEEERQRGNFPDRFSGHQFPNYSSELNVNALLLGDSALYLCASSLEVGYTFGSGTRLTVV.